Following are 24 T cell receptor beta chains from one sample sequenced in a study of regulatory T cells in long-lasting Graves disease. Investigators prepared the TCR beta libraries by applying iRepertoire HTBI primers and Arm-PCR of CDR3 regions. One entry per CDR3 protein results from TCRdb running MiXCR on the multiplex PCR reads. The repertoire holds some 470,000 distinct CDR3 sequences, roughly 21% seen once, with 7.1% in the top ten. Indicated time point: persistent/refractory GD, antithyroid drugs over 5 years with positive TRAb. From RNA extracted from PBMCs, the TCR library was made. Sequencing was performed on peripheral blood mononuclear cells (PBMCs), taken when the disease was refractory, from a patient treated with antithyroid drugs. The receptor source for this set is a female donor with Graves disease.

The chain employs TRBV3-1 and TRBJ1-5; possibly TRBD1 for D (5 bases). The CDR3 consists of 14 residues. Germline assignment: CDR1 LGHDT and CDR2 YNNKEL (reference sequence). V was trimmed by 0 bases and J by 5 bases, leaving 8 bases between them. CDR3: CASSQDGGDQPQHF. CDR3 nucleotides: TGTGCCAGCAGCCAAGATGGAGGGGATCAGCCCCAGCATTTT.

Regarding this clonotype: A read error may be the cause here, since a much bigger clone is one base away. The conserved phenylalanine or tryptophan normally closing the CDR3 is absent here, so this likely arose from a read error. In DNA form, the CDR3 reads TGTGCCAGCAGCCTTTCACCCGAATACGAGCAGTACCTC. Encoded protein: CASSLSPEYEQYL. The V and J genes are TRBV11-1 and TRBJ2-7; D is unresolved. The CDR3 extends over 13 amino acids. V lost 5 bases, J lost 4 bases, and 12 bases lay in between. Germline CDR1 and CDR2: SGHAT and FQDESV (reference sequence).

The V and J genes are TRBV3-1 and TRBJ2-6, with D unresolved. The CDR3 sequence is 15 residues long. Looked up from germline, CDR1 is LGHDT and CDR2 is YNNKEL (reference sequence). V lost 7 bases and J 1 base, leaving 11 bases between the germline ends. CDR3 in amino acids: CASTYDRSGANVLTF. The CDR3 DNA sequence: TGTGCCAGCACCTACGACCGATCTGGGGCCAACGTCCTGACTTTC.

The table lists this clonotype with many counts. The V and J genes are TRBV29-1 and TRBJ1-2; TRBD1 agrees at 9 bases. The CDR3 has 14 amino acids. The J segment lost 4 bases and the V segment lost 4 bases, leaving 7 bases of the junction unmatched. Per germline, CDR1 SQVTM and CDR2 ANQGSEA. CDR3: CSVGPGQGSYGYTF. In nucleotides, the CDR3 is TGCAGCGTTGGCCCCGGACAGGGGAGCTATGGCTACACCTTC.

As regards this clonotype: Since a far larger clone is one base different, this is likely a read error. The gene calls are TRBV6-9 and TRBJ2-7; D unresolved. The ends were cut back, 3 bases at V and 2 bases at J, with 11 bases in the middle. Germline values: CDR1 MNHGY, CDR2 SVAAGI. There are 14 residues in the CDR3. DNA of the CDR3: TGTGCCAGCAGTTACCCTGGCAGAACCTACGAGCAGTACTTC. It specifies CASSYPGRTYEQYF.

This clonotype appeared many times. J is TRBJ2-7 and V is TRBV28, with 9 bases fitting TRBD1. Trimming at V came to 8 bases and at J to 2 bases, leaving 10 bases not matched to a gene. The germline V gene encodes CDR1 MDHEN and CDR2 SYDVKM. This CDR3 spans 15 amino acids. This chain's CDR3 is CASLNSGTGTYEQYF. The CDR3 bases are TGTGCCAGCCTCAATTCCGGGACAGGGACCTACGAGCAGTACTTC.

The rearrangement uses TRBV7-2 and TRBJ1-5; D possibly corresponds to TRBD1 (6 bases). Germline CDR1 and CDR2: SGHTA and FQGNSA. Deletions cut 2 bases from V and 3 bases from J, with 20 bases between. This CDR3 spans 18 amino acids. Written as DNA, the CDR3 is TGTGCCAGCAGCTTAATATCAGGGGCAGGGAGGGACAATCAGCCCCAGCATTTT. It encodes CASSLISGAGRDNQPQHF.

The chain uses TRBV20-1 and TRBJ2-3; 9 bases are a match to TRBD2. CDR3 length: 16 amino acids. Per the germline V gene, CDR1 is DFQATT and CDR2 is SNEGSKA (reference sequence). V lost 2 bases and J lost 7; bases outside the gene matches: 13. In DNA, the CDR3 is TGCAGTGCTAGAACAAGACTAGCGGACCCTAGGAATACGCAGTATTTT. This encodes CSARTRLADPRNTQYF.

This clonotype was seen at least ten times. J is TRBJ1-1 and V is TRBV20-1; 7 nucleotides match TRBD1. This CDR3 region has 12 residues. The V segment lost 3 bases and the J segment 7 bases; nucleotides outside the gene matches: 5. From germline, CDR1 is DFQATT and CDR2 SNEGSKA (reference sequence). The CDR3 reads CSARGGQLEAFF. CDR3 coding DNA: TGCAGTGCTAGGGGGGGACAGCTTGAAGCTTTCTTT.

This clonotype was detected ten times or more. The chain joins TRBV28 to TRBJ1-1, with TRBD1 matching 7 bases. The J segment lost 0 bases and the V segment lost 6 bases, leaving 4 bases of the junction unmatched. The CDR3 covers 14 residues. Germline CDR1 is MDHEN and CDR2 is SYDVKM. The CDR3 DNA follows: TGTGCCAGCAGCACCGACAGGGTGAACACTGAAGCTTTCTTT. It is translated as CASSTDRVNTEAFF.

V usage is TRBV3-1 and J usage is TRBJ2-2; D is uncertain. In germline, CDR1 is LGHDT, CDR2 YNNKEL (reference sequence). The CDR3 is 13 residues long. V lost 3 bases to trimming and J lost 5 bases, with 7 bases between them. Written as DNA, the CDR3 is TGTGCCAGCAGCCATGGTGAGACCGGGGAGCTGTTTTTT. Translation: CASSHGETGELFF.

The CDR3 bases are TGTGCCAGCAGCCCCCCCCAGGGTTTCTATGAGCAGTTCTTC. Protein sequence: CASSPPQGFYEQFF. The gene calls are TRBV7-8 and TRBJ2-1; perhaps TRBD1 as D (5 bases). The CDR3 runs to 14 residues. Trimming took off 5 bases at V and 8 bases at J, with 16 bases between the two ends. Germline V gene data show CDR1 as SGHVS and CDR2 as FQNEAQ.

This clonotype was seen repeatedly, ten times or more. The V call is TRBV7-2, the J call TRBJ2-7; 15 bases are a match to TRBD2. The germline gives CDR1 SGHTA, CDR2 FQGNSA. V was pared by 5 bases and J by 3 bases, with 5 bases of the junction left unmatched. The length of the CDR3 is 16 residues. The CDR3 DNA is TGTGCCAGCAGCGAAGGACTAGCGGGAGGGATCTACGAGCAGTACTTC. Protein product: CASSEGLAGGIYEQYF. Variable domain in full (rest from reference TRBV7-2 and TRBJ2-7): GAGVSQSPSNKVTEKGKDVELRCDPISGHTALYWYRQSLGQGLEFLIYFQGNSAPDKSGLPSDRFSAERTGGSVSTLTIQRTQQEDSAVYLCASSEGLAGGIYEQYFGPGTRLTVT.

J is TRBJ2-6 and V is TRBV5-5; D uncertain. The CDR3 sequence is 17 residues long. The germline CDR1 and CDR2 sequences are SGHKS and YYEKEE (reference sequence). V was pared by 4 bases and J by 1 base, with 15 bases between. The CDR3 nucleotides read TGTGCCAGCAGCACTTTGGCGGCAGGTTCTGGGGCCAACGTCCTGACTTTC. As protein: CASSTLAAGSGANVLTF.

CDR3 protein: CASSTQGAGGNVLTF. CDR3 in DNA: TGTGCCAGCAGCACCCAGGGGGCAGGCGGCAACGTCCTGACTTTC. J is TRBJ2-6 and V is TRBV5-6; 8 bases align to TRBD1. Per germline, CDR1 SGHDT and CDR2 YYEEEE. The CDR3 covers 15 residues. Germline trimming cut 4 bases from V and 9 bases from J; bases unmatched to any gene: 9.

This clonotype appeared a few times. The V call is TRBV13, the J call TRBJ2-7, with 8 bases aligning to TRBD1. The V gene's germline CDR1 is PRHDT and CDR2 FYEKMQ (reference sequence). The CDR3 contains 14 residues. J lost 5 bases, V lost 0 bases, and 3 bases had no gene match. Here the CDR3 reads CASSLGWTGNEQYF. In DNA form, the CDR3 reads TGTGCCAGCAGCTTAGGTTGGACAGGGAACGAGCAGTACTTC.

This clonotype was observed a few times. This chain connects TRBV7-8 to TRBJ1-1; 9 bases align to TRBD1. Germline V CDR1 and CDR2: SGHVS, FQNEAQ. V lost 2 bases and J lost 5; bases outside the gene matches: 9. The CDR3 is made up of 16 amino acids. The CDR3 loop reads CASSLNPGTGWTEAFF. DNA of the CDR3: TGTGCCAGCAGCTTAAACCCCGGGACAGGGTGGACTGAAGCTTTCTTT.

The CDR3 sequence is CASSQAGFGTGEAFF. Written as DNA, the CDR3 is TGCGCCAGCAGCCAAGCAGGGTTCGGGACAGGTGAAGCTTTCTTT. The chain couples TRBV4-1 to TRBJ1-1; TRBD1 matches 8 bases. The length of the CDR3 is 15 residues. Trimming took 1 base from V and 7 from J; bases not matched to a gene: 8. The germline CDR1 and CDR2 sequences are MGHRA and YSYEKL.

The chain employs TRBV20-1 and TRBJ2-3; 7 bases line up with TRBD2. This CDR3 has 12 amino acids. V was pared by 4 bases and J by 3 bases, with 1 base of the junction left unmatched. CDR1 and CDR2 (germline): DFQATT, SNEGSKA (reference sequence). In DNA, the CDR3 is TGCAGTGCTACGGGGGGAACAGATACGCAGTATTTT. The encoded protein is CSATGGTDTQYF.

This clonotype was counted a few times. The genes are TRBV7-9 and TRBJ1-5; 8 bases align to TRBD1. The CDR3 sequence is 16 residues long. V gave up 4 bases and J gave up 0 bases; unmatched junction bases: 5. Germline assignment: CDR1 SEHNR and CDR2 FQNEAQ (reference sequence). The DNA for the CDR3 is TGTGCCAGCAGCTACACAGGGGGGTATAGCAATCAGCCCCAGCATTTT. Residues: CASSYTGGYSNQPQHF. The variable domain in full, completed from reference TRBV7-9 and TRBJ1-5, reads DTGVSQNPRHKITKRGQNVTFRCDPISEHNRLYWYRQTLGQGPEFLTYFQNEAQLEKSRLLSDRFSAERPKGSFSTLEIQRTEQGDSAMYLCASSYTGGYSNQPQHFGDGTRLSIL.

This clonotype was recorded a few times. The chain is built from TRBV9 and TRBJ2-5; D call uncertain. The V end was cut by 7 bases, the J end by 7 bases, with 8 bases between. In germline, CDR1 is SGDLS, CDR2 YYNGEE. The length of the CDR3 is 10 residues. The CDR3: CASVLGTQYF. The DNA of the CDR3 is TGTGCCAGCGTCCTGGGGACCCAGTACTTC.

The chain is built from TRBV11-3 and TRBJ2-1; TRBD1 or TRBD2 may be the D gene (5 bases each). This CDR3 spans 15 amino acids. Germline values: CDR1 SGHNT, CDR2 YENEEA. The germline V and J ends were trimmed by 0 bases and 9 bases, with 15 bases remaining between them. CDR3 protein: CASSLDMGPLSEQFF. In DNA form, the CDR3 reads TGTGCCAGCAGCTTAGATATGGGACCTCTAAGTGAGCAGTTCTTC.

This clonotype was detected many times. A much larger clone lies a single base off, so this may be a read error. The V call is TRBV7-2, the J call TRBJ2-5; no clear D. V was cut by 6 bases and J by 2 bases, with 1 base left in between. The CDR3 covers 10 residues. Looked up from germline, CDR1 is SGHTA and CDR2 is FQGNSA. The CDR3 nucleotides read TGTGCCAGCAGACAAGAGACCCAGTACTTC. It is translated as CASRQETQYF.

The table lists this clonotype with a few counts. The rearrangement links TRBV4-1 to TRBJ2-5, with 9 bases fitting TRBD1. The CDR3 contains 18 residues. The V gene end was trimmed by 1 base and the J gene end by 7 bases; junction bases not matched to a gene: 16. The germline CDR1 and CDR2 sequences are MGHRA and YSYEKL. In DNA form, the CDR3 reads TGCGCCAGCAGCCAAGCCTTCGGGGGACAGGGACATGGGGGGACCCAGTACTTC. Its translation: CASSQAFGGQGHGGTQYF.